Following are 3 T cell receptor beta chains from one sample sequenced in a study of shared clonotypes between healthy human individuals. The data were produced by immunoSEQ multiplex PCR, yet TCRdb's version contains in-frame clones alone and is incomplete. The sample lists roughly 500,000 clones; roughly 80% were seen once. The sequenced sample was PBMCs. The receptors were gathered from a middle-aged woman in good health. Some clones in this sample may be carry-over from other donors' samples.

Points on this clone: A read error likely explains this, since a far larger clone differs by one base. This same CDR3 is encoded by further DNA sequences in the sample. V is TRBV6-1 and J is TRBJ2-3; 8 bases line up with TRBD1. Germline V gene lookup returns CDR1 MNHNS and CDR2 SASEGT. CDR3 length equals 14 residues. The CDR3 protein is CASTGGTGTDTQYF. CDR3 sequence (DNA): TGTGCCAGCACAGGGGGCACTGGCACGGATACGCAGTATTTT.

The rearrangement joins TRBV29-1 to TRBJ1-2; a possible D gene is TRBD1 (6 bases). The germline V gene encodes CDR1 SQVTM and CDR2 ANQGSEA. This CDR3 contains 14 residues. Deletions cut 3 bases from V and 9 bases from J, with 20 bases between. CDR3 coding DNA: TGCAGCGTTGACGTGAACAGGGCTTCCGGCAGCTACACCTTC. Protein: CSVDVNRASGSYTF.

The J gene is TRBJ2-5, the V gene TRBV5-1; D is unresolved. Trimming left V 4 bases short and J 4 bases short, with 11 bases between. This CDR3 is built from 13 residues. The germline CDR1 and CDR2 sequences are SGHRS and YFSETQ. The CDR3 loop reads CASSPFPSETQYF. The CDR3 DNA sequence: TGCGCCAGCAGCCCCTTCCCTTCAGAGACCCAGTACTTC. Combining the CDR3 with reference TRBV5-1 and TRBJ2-5 gives the whole variable domain KAGVTQTPRYLIKTRGQQVTLSCSPISGHRSVSWYQQTPGQGLQFLFEYFSETQRNKGNFPGRFSGRQFSNSRSEMNVSTLELGDSALYLCASSPFPSETQYFGPGTRLLVL.